The following is a TCR beta chain sequence with its context. Its target is unknown. In every patient, relapse followed autologous stem cell transplantation, while exposure to brentuximab vedotin differed. The data stem from a study of PD-1 blockade in classical Hodgkin lymphoma. The study, taken as a whole, reports: Exclusion covered patients beginning nivolumab under 1 year post-ASCT. A reduction in baseline TCR diversity was reportedly seen in newly diagnosed patients relative to healthy donors.

The CDR3 has 15 amino acids. V shed 5 bases, J shed 6 bases, and the junction held 7 bases outside the gene matches. The germline V gene encodes CDR1 ENHRY and CDR2 SYGVKD. Sequencing was performed with immunoSEQ multiplex PCR; in TCRdb, only in-frame clones are kept and a portion is missing. The sample lists some 90,000 clones, about nine tenths seen once, with over 2% in the top ten. The receptor's source is a human donor with classical Hodgkin lymphoma. Here the sequenced sample was peripheral blood mononuclear cells (PBMCs), taken before the second cycle of nivolumab. The chain is built from TRBV10-3 and TRBJ2-1; 10 bases match TRBD2. CDR3 in DNA: TGTGCCATCAGTAAAAGCGGGAGGGCATTCAATGAGCAGTTCTTC. Its translation is CAISKSGRAFNEQFF.